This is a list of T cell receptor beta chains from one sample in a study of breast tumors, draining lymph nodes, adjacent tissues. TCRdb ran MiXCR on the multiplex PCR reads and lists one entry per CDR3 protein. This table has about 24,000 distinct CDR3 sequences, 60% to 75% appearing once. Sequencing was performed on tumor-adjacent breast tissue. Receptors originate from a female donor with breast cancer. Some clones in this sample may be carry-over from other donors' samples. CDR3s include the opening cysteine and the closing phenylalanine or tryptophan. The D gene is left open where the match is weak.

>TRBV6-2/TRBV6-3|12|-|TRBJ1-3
CASSFSGNTIYF
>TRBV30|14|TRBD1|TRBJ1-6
CAWRGTGGYSPLHF
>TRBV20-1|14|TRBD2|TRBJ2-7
CSAGETSGSYEQYF
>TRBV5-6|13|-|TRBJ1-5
CASSSSGALLQHF
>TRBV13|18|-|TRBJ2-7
CASSSTQGTTKMPYEQYF
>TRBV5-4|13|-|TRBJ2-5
CASSRPNQETQYF
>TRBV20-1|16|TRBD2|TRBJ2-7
CSALHLTLARTYEQYF
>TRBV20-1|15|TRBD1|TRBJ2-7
CSARSPGTGGFEQYF
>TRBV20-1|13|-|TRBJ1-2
CSARDAGNYGYTF
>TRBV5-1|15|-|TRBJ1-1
CASSWVVEGGTEAFF
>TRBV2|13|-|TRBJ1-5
CASDRYSNQPQHF
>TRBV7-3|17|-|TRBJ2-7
CASSLTIDKARIYEQYF
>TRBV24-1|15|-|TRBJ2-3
CATSDVGAPGNTQYF
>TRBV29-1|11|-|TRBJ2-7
CSVEDRQAEYF
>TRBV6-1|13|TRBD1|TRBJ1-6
CASRTGLNSPLHF
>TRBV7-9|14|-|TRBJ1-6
CASSPSRTNSPLHF
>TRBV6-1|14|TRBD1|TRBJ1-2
CASQGGRGPGGYTF
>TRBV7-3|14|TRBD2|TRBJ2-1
CASSLELAVGEQFF
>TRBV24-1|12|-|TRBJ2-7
CAVRGRGGEQYF
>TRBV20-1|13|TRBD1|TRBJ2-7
CSALKTGVYEQYF
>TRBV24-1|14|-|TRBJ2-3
CATSDFKMADTQYF
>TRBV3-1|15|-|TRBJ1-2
CASSPSEVGLRSYTF
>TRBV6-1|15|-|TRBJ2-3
CASRVGRVDTDTQYF
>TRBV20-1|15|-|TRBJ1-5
CSASQTGIINQPQHF
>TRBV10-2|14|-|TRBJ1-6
CASYQGSRNSPLHF
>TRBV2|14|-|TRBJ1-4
CASRWTLMNEKLFF
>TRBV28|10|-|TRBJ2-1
CASSFNEQFF
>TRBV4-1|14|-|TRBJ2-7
CASSQGSDSYEQYF
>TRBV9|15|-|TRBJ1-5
CASSQFVDSNQPQHF